The clone carrying this T cell receptor (beta chain) was observed a few times. The target antigen is unknown. TCRdb passed the RT-PCR reads through MiXCR, listing each CDR3 protein once. This sample has about 500,000 distinct CDR3 sequences; approximately 6.9% occur once, and the top ten carry 10% to 15%. These data originate in a study of response to subunit inactivated influenza vaccine. Study-level points and caveats: Authors suggested seasonal influenza vaccinations each recruit few new T cells.

CDR1 is SQVTM and CDR2 is ANQGSEA in the germline V gene. Trimming took off 4 bases at V and 0 bases at J, with 9 bases between the two ends. This CDR3 has 13 residues. The chain combines TRBV29-1 with TRBJ1-1; the D gene is possibly TRBD1 (5 bases). The source material was PBMCs from blood, sampled less than 25 months after vaccination. This TCR came from a man between 50 and 69 years old who received an inactivated influenza vaccine. CDR3 sequence (DNA): TGCAGCGTTGCGGGACGGATGAACACTGAAGCTTTCTTT. As protein: CSVAGRMNTEAFF.